The 20 T cell receptor beta chains below were found in one sample sequenced in a study of T cells in Graves' hyperthyroidism and ophthalmopathy (dated by TCRdb to the late 2010s). Library creation used multiplex PCR. Sequenced on an Illumina HiSeq 2000. TCR beta CDR3 regions were amplified from RNA transcripts. The first round of RT-PCR for the TCR CDR3 was performed with the HTBI primer set and the Qiagen OneStep RT-PCR kit. Using fastp at Q25 and MiXCR, TCRdb reprocessed the public reads and kept productive beta chains. Under each unique CDR3 protein, matching rows form one entry showing the most common genes and DNA. The sample table lists over 200,000 distinct CDR3 sequences, about a sixth of them with a count of one. The ten most abundant clones make up around 47% of the sample. Sequenced: blood. Receptors were obtained from a man aged 35 to 55 with Graves' hyperthyroidism.

The sample holds many counts of this clonotype. The CDR3 nucleotides are TGTGCCACCAGTGACGTTGACAGGGGGGGATACAATGAGCAGTTCTTC. It specifies CATSDVDRGGYNEQFF. The J gene is TRBJ2-1, the V gene TRBV24-1; 9 bases match TRBD1. Germline loops: CDR1 KGHDR, CDR2 SFDVKD. This CDR3 has 16 amino acids. The trim removed 4 bases at V and 4 bases at J, leaving 7 bases unmatched.

Only a few counts were recorded for this clonotype. The chain uses TRBV6-1 and TRBJ2-1; 7 bases map to TRBD2. Trimming removed 5 bases from V and 4 bases from J; junction bases left unmatched: 5. This CDR3 has 14 residues. Germline V gives CDR1 MNHNS, CDR2 SASEGT. The CDR3 region has the DNA TGTGCCAGCAGTTTGGGAGGGGAGTACAATGAGCAGTTCTTC. Its protein is CASSLGGEYNEQFF.

This chain uses TRBV20-1 with TRBJ1-5, with D hard to call. The CDR3 runs 12 residues. The V and J ends lost 0 bases and 4 bases respectively, with 4 bases between them. CDR1 DFQATT and CDR2 SNEGSKA come from the germline V gene (reference sequence). The DNA of the CDR3 is TGCAGTGCTAGAGATGTGAATCAGCCCCAGCATTTT. Translating gives CSARDVNQPQHF.

There are many counts of this clonotype. The chain combines TRBV20-1 with TRBJ2-2, with D possibly matching TRBD1 (5 bases). Germline CDR1 is DFQATT and CDR2 is SNEGSKA (reference sequence). The ends were cut back, 3 bases at V and 2 bases at J, with 7 bases in the middle. The CDR3 spans 13 residues. CDR3 DNA sequence: TGCAGTGCTAGGACAGACAACACCGGGGAGCTGTTTTTT. Translation: CSARTDNTGELFF.

For this clonotype: A much bigger clone sits one base away, suggesting this may be a read error. V is TRBV5-1 and J is TRBJ2-3; TRBD1 or TRBD2 may be the D gene (5 bases each). The CDR3 runs 16 residues. Germline V gene sequence: CDR1 SGHRS, CDR2 YFSETQ. Between the trimmed V and J ends, which lost 0 bases and 1 base, there was a span of 12 bases. The DNA for the CDR3 is TGCGCCAGCAGCTTGGGAGGGGATCCTGGCACAGATACGCAGTATTTT. Its translation is CASSLGGDPGTDTQYF.

In its sample, this clonotype was seen many times. V gene TRBV7-3 combines with J gene TRBJ2-5; the match to TRBD2 covers 14 bases. This CDR3 is 15 amino acids long. Losses at the gene ends were 4 bases for V and 4 bases for J; bases not matched to a gene: 2. The V gene's germline CDR1 is SGHTA and CDR2 FQGTGA. In DNA form, the CDR3 reads TGTGCCAGCAGCTCAGGACTAGCGGGGGGAGAGACCCAGTACTTC. Protein sequence: CASSSGLAGGETQYF.

The V and J genes are TRBV5-6 and TRBJ1-6, with 10 bases lining up with TRBD1. Looked up from germline, CDR1 is SGHDT and CDR2 is YYEEEE. This CDR3 contains 16 residues. With 4 bases clipped from V and 5 bases from J, the junction kept 6 bases outside the gene matches. CDR3 nucleotide sequence: TGTGCCAGCAGCGCGTTGACAGGGGGCAATAATTCACCCCTCCACTTT. This codes for CASSALTGGNNSPLHF.

The gene calls are TRBV6-1 and TRBJ2-3; 8 bases line up with TRBD1. The CDR3 length is 14 residues. V gave up 5 bases and J gave up 12 bases; unmatched junction bases: 13. Germline lookup yields CDR1 MNHNS and CDR2 SASEGT. Written as DNA, the CDR3 is TGTGCCAGCAGTACCTCAGGGGGCCGGGACGCACAGTATTTT. This sequence encodes CASSTSGGRDAQYF.

At least ten counts were recorded for this clonotype. V gene TRBV5-1 combines with J gene TRBJ2-2; D call uncertain. This CDR3 has 12 residues. With 5 bases removed from V and 2 bases from J, the gap between germline ends came to 4 bases. Germline V gene sequence: CDR1 SGHRS, CDR2 YFSETQ. The CDR3 loop reads CASRPNTGELFF. Here the CDR3 DNA reads TGCGCCAGCAGGCCAAACACCGGGGAGCTGTTTTTT. The full variable domain, rest sourced from reference TRBV5-1 and TRBJ2-2, is KAGVTQTPRYLIKTRGQQVTLSCSPISGHRSVSWYQQTPGQGLQFLFEYFSETQRNKGNFPGRFSGRQFSNSRSEMNVSTLELGDSALYLCASRPNTGELFFGEGSRLTVL.

This clonotype was found many times. This chain joins TRBV14 and TRBJ2-3; maybe TRBD2 (5 bases). CDR1 is SGHDN, CDR2 FVKESK, per germline. The CDR3 extends over 13 amino acids. V dropped 2 bases and J dropped 2 bases, with 5 bases sitting between them. The CDR3 reads CASSQLATDTQYF. CDR3 DNA sequence: TGTGCCAGCAGCCAACTAGCCACAGATACGCAGTATTTT.

The table lists this clonotype with many counts. This chain joins TRBV29-1 and TRBJ1-2; D is uncertain. The CDR3 consists of 12 residues. CDR1 SQVTM and CDR2 ANQGSEA come from the germline V gene. V lost 5 bases to trimming and J lost 8 bases, with 15 bases between them. CDR3: CSVWSPSDGYTF. DNA for the CDR3: TGCAGCGTTTGGTCACCTTCGGACGGCTACACCTTC.

This clonotype was seen repeatedly, ten times or more. V is TRBV30 and J is TRBJ1-4; a weak D match, TRBD1 (5 bases). CDR1 and CDR2 (germline): GTSNPN, SVGIG (reference sequence). V lost 2 bases, J lost 8 bases, and 12 bases lay in between. CDR3 length equals 13 residues. The CDR3 DNA is TGTGCCTGGAGTCAGGGTGGAAGAGAAAAACTGTTTTTT. Protein: CAWSQGGREKLFF.

In this sample, this clonotype turned up a few times. The V and J genes are TRBV29-1 and TRBJ1-2; D is undetermined. Trimming took 6 bases from V and 4 from J, leaving 15 bases between them. The CDR3 runs 13 residues. CDR1 and CDR2 from the germline V gene are SQVTM and ANQGSEA. The DNA of the CDR3 is TGCAGCGTCCGTGTCCGGGGAGCCTATGGCTACACCTTC. This codes for CSVRVRGAYGYTF.

This clonotype was seen repeatedly, ten times or more. The chain links TRBV27 to TRBJ2-5; the D is unclear. This CDR3 region has 11 residues. Germline assignment: CDR1 MNHEY and CDR2 SMNVEV (reference sequence). V lost 5 bases, J lost 0 bases, and 1 base lay in between. The CDR3 is CASSHQETQYF. The CDR3 region has the DNA TGTGCCAGCAGTCACCAAGAGACCCAGTACTTC.

At least ten counts were recorded for this clonotype. The chain employs TRBV2 and TRBJ2-3, with D perhaps matching TRBD1 (6 bases). The ends were cut back, 3 bases at V and 6 bases at J, with 13 bases in the middle. Germline V gene lookup returns CDR1 SNHLY and CDR2 FYNNEI. The CDR3 is 14 amino acids. The CDR3 sequence is CASSDPRGVDTQYF. Here the CDR3 DNA reads TGTGCCAGCAGTGACCCCAGGGGTGTCGATACGCAGTATTTT. The variable domain in full, completed from reference TRBV2 and TRBJ2-3, reads EPEVTQTPSHQVTQMGQEVILRCVPISNHLYFYWYRQILGQKVEFLVSFYNNEISEKSEIFDDQFSVERPDGSNFTLKIRSTKLEDSAMYFCASSDPRGVDTQYFGPGTRLTVL.

This clonotype was detected ten times or more. The chain links TRBV30 to TRBJ1-3; D is uncertain. V was cut by 0 bases and J by 2 bases, with 8 bases left in between. The CDR3 has 14 residues. Germline-derived CDR1 and CDR2 are GTSNPN and SVGIG (reference sequence). In nucleotides, the CDR3 is TGTGCCTGGAGTGTGGTAGGGACTGGAAACACCATATATTTT. Translating it yields CAWSVVGTGNTIYF.

This clonotype was counted between two and nine times. The chain combines TRBV2 with TRBJ1-2; D is possibly TRBD1 (5 bases). Germline values: CDR1 SNHLY, CDR2 FYNNEI. This CDR3 is built from 13 residues. V was clipped by 6 bases and J by 1 base, with 9 bases between them. CDR3 coding DNA: TGTGCCAGCAGACCACAGGTTAACTATGGCTACACCTTC. It translates to CASRPQVNYGYTF. Together with reference TRBV2 and TRBJ1-2, the CDR3 gives the full variable domain: EPEVTQTPSHQVTQMGQEVILRCVPISNHLYFYWYRQILGQKVEFLVSFYNNEISEKSEIFDDQFSVERPDGSNFTLKIRSTKLEDSAMYFCASRPQVNYGYTFGSGTRLTVV.

The chain is built from TRBV20-1 and TRBJ2-2; 9 positions agree with TRBD1. The ends lost 3 bases at V and 6 bases at J; junction bases unmatched: 2. The CDR3 spans 13 residues. Germline lookup yields CDR1 DFQATT and CDR2 SNEGSKA (reference sequence). CDR3 residues: CSARDRGPGELFF. DNA for the CDR3: TGCAGTGCTAGGGACAGGGGCCCCGGGGAGCTGTTTTTT.

This clonotype appeared many times. The chain couples TRBV12-3 or TRBV12-4 to TRBJ1-1; the match to TRBD1 covers 10 bases. CDR3 size: 18 residues. J lost 1 base, V lost 5 bases, and 13 bases had no gene match. The CDR3 loop reads CASSRLFGTGEGNTEAFF. The CDR3 coding sequence is TGTGCCAGCAGTAGATTATTTGGGACAGGGGAAGGGAACACTGAAGCTTTCTTT.

This clonotype was recorded at least ten times. The J gene is TRBJ2-7, the V gene TRBV9; maybe TRBD1 (6 bases). Germline V gene data show CDR1 as SGDLS and CDR2 as YYNGEE. CDR3 length: 14 amino acids. The V and J ends lost 3 bases and 3 bases respectively, with 13 bases between them. The CDR3 bases are TGTGCCAGCAGCGACGGGACACTAGACTACGAGCAGTACTTC. Its translation is CASSDGTLDYEQYF.